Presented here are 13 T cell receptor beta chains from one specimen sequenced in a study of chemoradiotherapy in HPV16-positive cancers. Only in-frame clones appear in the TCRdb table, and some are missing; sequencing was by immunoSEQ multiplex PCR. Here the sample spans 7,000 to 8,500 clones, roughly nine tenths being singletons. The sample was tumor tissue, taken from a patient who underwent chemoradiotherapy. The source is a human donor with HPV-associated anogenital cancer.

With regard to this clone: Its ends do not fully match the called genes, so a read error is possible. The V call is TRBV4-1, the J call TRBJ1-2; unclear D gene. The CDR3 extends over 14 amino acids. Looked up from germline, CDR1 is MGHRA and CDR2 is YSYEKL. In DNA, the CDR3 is TGCACCAGCAGCCAAGAGAACCAGCTCTATGGCTACACCTTC. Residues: CTSSQENQLYGYTF.

This chain's CDR3 is CASSTTGTGGYTF. CDR3 sequence (DNA): TGTGCCAGCAGCACTACAGGGACTGGTGGCTACACCTTC. The genes are TRBV6-1 and TRBJ1-2, with D possibly matching TRBD1 (6 bases). The CDR3 extends over 13 amino acids. Trimming took 6 bases from V and 7 from J, leaving 15 bases between them. From germline, CDR1 is MNHNS and CDR2 SASEGT.

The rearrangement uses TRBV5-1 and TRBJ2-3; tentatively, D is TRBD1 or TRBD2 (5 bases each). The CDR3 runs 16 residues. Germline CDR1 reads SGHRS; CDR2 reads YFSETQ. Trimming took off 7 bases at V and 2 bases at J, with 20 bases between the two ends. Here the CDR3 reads CASGGRTGRTTDTQYF. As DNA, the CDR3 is TGCGCCAGCGGGGGTCGAACAGGTCGGACCACAGATACGCAGTATTTT.

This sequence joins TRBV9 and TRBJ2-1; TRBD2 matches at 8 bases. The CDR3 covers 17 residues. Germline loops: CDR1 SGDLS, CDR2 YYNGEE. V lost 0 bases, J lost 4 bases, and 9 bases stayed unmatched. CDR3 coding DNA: TGTGCCAGCAGCGTAGGGGCGGGAGGCACATTTTACAATGAGCAGTTCTTC. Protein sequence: CASSVGAGGTFYNEQFF.

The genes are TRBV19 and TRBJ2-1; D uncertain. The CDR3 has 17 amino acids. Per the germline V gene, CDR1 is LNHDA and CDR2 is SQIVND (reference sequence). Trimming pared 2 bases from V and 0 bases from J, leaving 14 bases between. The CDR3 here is CASSITPSLSSYNEQFF. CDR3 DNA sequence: TGTGCCAGTAGTATAACCCCCTCATTAAGCTCCTACAATGAGCAGTTCTTC.

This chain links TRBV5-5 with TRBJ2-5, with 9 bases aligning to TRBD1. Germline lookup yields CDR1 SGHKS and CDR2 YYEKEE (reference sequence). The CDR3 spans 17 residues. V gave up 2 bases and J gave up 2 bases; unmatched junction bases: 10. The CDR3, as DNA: TGTGCCAGCAGCTTTGGGCTGGGACAGGGATATCAAGAGACCCAGTACTTC. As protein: CASSFGLGQGYQETQYF. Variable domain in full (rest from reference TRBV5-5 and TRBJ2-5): DAGVTQSPTHLIKTRGQQVTLRCSPISGHKSVSWYQQVLGQGPQFIFQYYEKEERGRGNFPDRFSARQFPNYSSELNVNALLLGDSALYLCASSFGLGQGYQETQYFGPGTRLLVL.

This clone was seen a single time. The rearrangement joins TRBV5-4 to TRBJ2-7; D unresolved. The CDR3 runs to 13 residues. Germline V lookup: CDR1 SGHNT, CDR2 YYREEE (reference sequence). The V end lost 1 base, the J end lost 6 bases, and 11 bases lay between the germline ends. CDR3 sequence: CASSLSGFREQYF. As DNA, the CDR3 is TGTGCCAGCAGCTTGTCTGGGTTCCGCGAGCAGTACTTC.

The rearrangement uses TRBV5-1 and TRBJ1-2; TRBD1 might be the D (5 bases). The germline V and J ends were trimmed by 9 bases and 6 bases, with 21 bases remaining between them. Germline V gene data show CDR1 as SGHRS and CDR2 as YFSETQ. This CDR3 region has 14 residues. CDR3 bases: TGCGCCACAAATATGCCCGACAGCCCGGATGGCTACACCTTC. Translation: CATNMPDSPDGYTF. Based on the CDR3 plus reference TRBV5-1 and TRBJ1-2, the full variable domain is KAGVTQTPRYLIKTRGQQVTLSCSPISGHRSVSWYQQTPGQGLQFLFEYFSETQRNKGNFPGRFSGRQFSNSRSEMNVSTLELGDSALYLCATNMPDSPDGYTFGSGTRLTVV.

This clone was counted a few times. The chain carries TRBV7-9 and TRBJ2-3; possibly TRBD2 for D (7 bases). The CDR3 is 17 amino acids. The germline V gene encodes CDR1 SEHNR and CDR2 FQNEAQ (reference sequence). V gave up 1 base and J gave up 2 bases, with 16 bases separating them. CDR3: CASSLVPGGPYTDTQYF. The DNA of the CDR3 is TGTGCCAGCAGCTTAGTCCCCGGGGGGCCATACACAGATACGCAGTATTTT.

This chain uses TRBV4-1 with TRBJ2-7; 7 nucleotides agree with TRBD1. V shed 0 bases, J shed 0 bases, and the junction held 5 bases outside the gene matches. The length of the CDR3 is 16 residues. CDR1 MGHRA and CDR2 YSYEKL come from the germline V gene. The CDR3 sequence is CASSQDRRDSSYEQYF. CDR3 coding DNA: TGCGCCAGCAGCCAAGATCGAAGGGACAGCTCCTACGAGCAGTACTTC.

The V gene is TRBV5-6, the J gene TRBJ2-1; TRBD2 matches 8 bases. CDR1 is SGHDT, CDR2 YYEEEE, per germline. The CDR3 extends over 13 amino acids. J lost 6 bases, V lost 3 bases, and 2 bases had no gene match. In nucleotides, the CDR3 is TGTGCCAGCAGCTGGAGCGGGGGCAATGAGCAGTTCTTC. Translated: CASSWSGGNEQFF.

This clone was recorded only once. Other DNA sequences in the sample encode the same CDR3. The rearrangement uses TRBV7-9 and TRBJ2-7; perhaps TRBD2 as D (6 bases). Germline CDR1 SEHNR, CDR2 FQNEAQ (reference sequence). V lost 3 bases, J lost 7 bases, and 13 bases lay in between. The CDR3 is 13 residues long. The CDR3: CASSLGGVSEQYF. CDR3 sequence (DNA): TGTGCCAGCAGCTTGGGCGGGGTCTCGGAGCAGTACTTC.

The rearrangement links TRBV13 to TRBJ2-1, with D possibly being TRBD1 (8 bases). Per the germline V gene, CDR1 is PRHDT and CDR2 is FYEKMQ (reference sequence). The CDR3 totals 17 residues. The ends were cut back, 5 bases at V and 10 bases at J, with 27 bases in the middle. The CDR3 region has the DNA TGTGCCAGCAGCCCTCAGGGGGCACGGGCGGGAGCTGGAGAGCAGTTCTTC. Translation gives CASSPQGARAGAGEQFF.